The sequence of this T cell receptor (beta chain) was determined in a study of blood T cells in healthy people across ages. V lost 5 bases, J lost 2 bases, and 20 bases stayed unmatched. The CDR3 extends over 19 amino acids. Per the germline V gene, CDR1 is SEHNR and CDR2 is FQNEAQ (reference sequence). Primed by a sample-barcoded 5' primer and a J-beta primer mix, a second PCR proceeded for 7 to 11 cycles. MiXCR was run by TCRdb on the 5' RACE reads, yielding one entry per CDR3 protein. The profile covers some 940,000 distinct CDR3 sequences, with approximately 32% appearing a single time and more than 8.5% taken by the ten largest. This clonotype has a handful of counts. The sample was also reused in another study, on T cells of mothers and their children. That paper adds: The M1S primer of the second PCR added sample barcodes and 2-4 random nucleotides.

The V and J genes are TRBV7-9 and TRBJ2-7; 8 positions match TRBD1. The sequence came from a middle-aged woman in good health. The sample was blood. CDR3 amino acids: CASSPLTSSRDRRTYEQYF. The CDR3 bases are TGTGCCAGCAGCCCATTGACGTCCAGCCGGGACAGGCGTACCTACGAGCAGTACTTC.